This is a list of T cell receptor beta chains from one sample in a study of Graves' ophthalmopathy and Graves' hyperthyroidism. TCRdb reprocessed the multiplex PCR reads via MiXCR and lists one record per CDR3 protein. This table has around 1,000,000 distinct CDR3 sequences, roughly two fifths appearing once. Sequencing input: peripheral blood or thyroid tissue (not recorded which). These receptors were collected from an adult man with Graves' hyperthyroidism. Both conserved end residues are part of each CDR3. D genes are given only for firm matches. Where a row states a size, it is once, few, many or the class of an expanded clone; other rows omit it.

d_call: TRBD1; clone_size: many; v_call: TRBV10-3; j_call: TRBJ1-5; cdr3_aa: CAIGTGGIQPQHF; cdr3_nt: TGTGCCATAGGGACAGGGGGCATTCAGCCCCAGCATTTT
d_call: TRBD2; clone_size: -; v_call: TRBV20-1; j_call: TRBJ2-5; cdr3_aa: CSARDPGTSSKETQYF; cdr3_nt: TGCAGTGCTAGAGATCCCGGGACTAGCAGTAAAGAGACCCAGTACTTC
d_call: -; clone_size: many; v_call: TRBV7-2; j_call: TRBJ2-7; cdr3_aa: CASSLVETSSYEQYF; cdr3_nt: TGTGCCAGCAGCTTAGTTGAGACTAGTTCCTACGAGCAGTACTTC
d_call: -; clone_size: few; v_call: TRBV10-3; j_call: TRBJ2-5; cdr3_aa: CAISDSYQETQYF; cdr3_nt: TGTGCCATCTCCGACAGTTACCAAGAGACCCAGTACTTC
d_call: TRBD2; clone_size: few; v_call: TRBV20-1; j_call: TRBJ2-5; cdr3_aa: CSASTLAVRVNQETQYF; cdr3_nt: TGCAGTGCGTCAACCCTAGCGGTTAGGGTAAATCAAGAGACCCAGTACTTC
d_call: -; clone_size: many; v_call: TRBV20-1; j_call: TRBJ2-7; cdr3_aa: CSASILASYEQYF; cdr3_nt: TGCAGTGCTAGTATTCTAGCGAGCTACGAGCAGTACTTC
d_call: -; clone_size: -; v_call: TRBV7-8; j_call: TRBJ1-2; cdr3_aa: CASSRQDNYGYAF; cdr3_nt: TGTGCCAGCAGCCGACAGGACAACTATGGCTACGCCTTC
d_call: -; clone_size: -; v_call: TRBV12-3/TRBV12-4; j_call: TRBJ2-5; cdr3_aa: CASSPNRGGRETQYF; cdr3_nt: TGTGCCAGCAGCCCCAACCGAGGGGGGAGGGAGACCCAGTACTTC
d_call: TRBD1; clone_size: many; v_call: TRBV29-1; j_call: TRBJ2-7; cdr3_aa: CSVEDGQGVTYEQYF; cdr3_nt: TGCAGCGTTGAAGACGGACAGGGGGTCACCTACGAGCAGTACTTC
d_call: -; clone_size: -; v_call: TRBV5-8; j_call: TRBJ2-5; cdr3_aa: CASSAGGGFQETQYF; cdr3_nt: TGTGCCAGCAGCGCCGGGGGCGGGTTCCAAGAGACCCAGTACTTC
d_call: TRBD1; clone_size: many; v_call: TRBV15; j_call: TRBJ2-2; cdr3_aa: CATSRAHRGLLTGELFF; cdr3_nt: TGTGCCACCAGCAGAGCTCACAGGGGGCTATTGACCGGGGAGCTGTTTTTT
d_call: -; clone_size: many; v_call: TRBV7-8; j_call: TRBJ1-1; cdr3_aa: CASSLISHRRSNTEAFF; cdr3_nt: TGTGCCAGCAGCTTAATCTCGCACCGCCGATCGAACACTGAAGCTTTCTTT
d_call: TRBD1; clone_size: -; v_call: TRBV7-6; j_call: TRBJ1-1; cdr3_aa: CASSSPGQGAVVAFF; cdr3_nt: TGTGCCAGCAGCTCCCCGGGACAGGGGGCTGTCGTAGCTTTCTTT
d_call: TRBD1; clone_size: once; v_call: TRBV2; j_call: TRBJ1-2; cdr3_aa: CASSVGQQIGYTF; cdr3_nt: TGTGCCAGCAGTGTGGGACAGCAGATAGGCTACACCTTC
d_call: -; clone_size: -; v_call: TRBV20-1; j_call: TRBJ1-1; cdr3_aa: CSAEPGDSF; cdr3_nt: TGCAGTGCCGAGCCGGGCGACAGTTTT
d_call: -; clone_size: many; v_call: TRBV5-5; j_call: TRBJ1-6; cdr3_aa: CASSLATAQGLHF; cdr3_nt: TGTGCCAGCAGCTTGGCCACCGCGCAGGGCCTCCACTTT
d_call: -; clone_size: -; v_call: TRBV10-3; j_call: TRBJ2-7; cdr3_aa: CAIRGWEQYF; cdr3_nt: TGTGCCATCAGGGGATGGGAGCAGTACTTC
d_call: -; clone_size: few; v_call: TRBV3-1; j_call: TRBJ1-3; cdr3_aa: CASSQPTDSGNTIYF; cdr3_nt: TGTGCCAGCAGCCAACCGACGGACTCTGGAAACACCATATATTTT
d_call: -; clone_size: -; v_call: TRBV5-1; j_call: TRBJ1-2; cdr3_aa: CASSPQDEGVGTF; cdr3_nt: TGCGCCAGCAGCCCTCAGGACGAAGGGGTAGGGACCTTC
d_call: -; clone_size: many; v_call: TRBV2; j_call: TRBJ2-7; cdr3_aa: CASRPYWGSEQYF; cdr3_nt: TGTGCCAGCAGACCTTATTGGGGTAGCGAGCAGTACTTC
d_call: -; clone_size: many; v_call: TRBV7-6; j_call: TRBJ2-5; cdr3_aa: CASSLDQGGQETQYF; cdr3_nt: TGTGCCAGCAGCCTCGATCAGGGGGGCCAAGAGACCCAGTACTTC
d_call: -; clone_size: -; v_call: TRBV20-1; j_call: TRBJ2-3; cdr3_aa: CSARLDTQYF; cdr3_nt: TGCAGTGCCCGTTTGGATACGCAGTATTTT
d_call: TRBD1; clone_size: -; v_call: TRBV10-3; j_call: TRBJ2-5; cdr3_aa: CAIRESGTGGAQYF; cdr3_nt: TGTGCCATCAGAGAATCCGGGACAGGGGGGGCCCAGTACTTC
d_call: -; clone_size: few; v_call: TRBV4-3; j_call: TRBJ2-6; cdr3_aa: CASSPDRWSGANVLTF; cdr3_nt: TGCGCCAGCAGCCCAGACCGGTGGTCTGGGGCCAACGTCCTGACTTTC
d_call: -; clone_size: -; v_call: TRBV5-1; j_call: TRBJ1-3; cdr3_aa: CASSQRTASGNTIYF; cdr3_nt: TGCGCCAGCAGCCAACGGACAGCCTCTGGAAACACCATATATTTT
d_call: -; clone_size: -; v_call: TRBV7-8; j_call: TRBJ1-3; cdr3_aa: CASSLESGPFSGNTIYF; cdr3_nt: TGTGCCAGCAGCTTAGAGTCAGGGCCCTTTTCCGGAAACACCATATATTTT